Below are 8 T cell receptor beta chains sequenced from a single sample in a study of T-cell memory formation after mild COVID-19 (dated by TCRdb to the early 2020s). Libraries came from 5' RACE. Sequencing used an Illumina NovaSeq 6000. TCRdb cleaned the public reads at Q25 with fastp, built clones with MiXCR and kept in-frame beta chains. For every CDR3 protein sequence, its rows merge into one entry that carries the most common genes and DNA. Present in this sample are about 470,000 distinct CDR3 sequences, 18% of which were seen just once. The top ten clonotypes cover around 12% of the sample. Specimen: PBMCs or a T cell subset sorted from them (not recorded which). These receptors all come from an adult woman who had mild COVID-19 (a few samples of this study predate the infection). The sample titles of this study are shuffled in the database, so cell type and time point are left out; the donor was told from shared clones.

The CDR3 DNA reads TGTGCCAGCAGCCGGACAGGGGGCGGTACTGAAGCTTTCTTT. It is translated as CASSRTGGGTEAFF. The chain employs TRBV3-1 and TRBJ1-1; 11 nucleotides agree with TRBD1. The V gene's germline CDR1 is LGHDT and CDR2 YNNKEL (reference sequence). The CDR3 extends over 14 amino acids. Trimming cost V 4 bases and J 5 bases; bases outside gene matches: 3.

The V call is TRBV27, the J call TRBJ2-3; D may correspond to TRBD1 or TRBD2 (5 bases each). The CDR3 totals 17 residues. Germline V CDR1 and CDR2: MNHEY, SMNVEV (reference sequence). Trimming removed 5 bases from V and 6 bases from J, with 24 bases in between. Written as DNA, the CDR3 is TGTGCCAGCAGTACAAGCTATCCGGGGACCGGCGGGGATACGCAGTATTTT. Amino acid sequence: CASSTSYPGTGGDTQYF.

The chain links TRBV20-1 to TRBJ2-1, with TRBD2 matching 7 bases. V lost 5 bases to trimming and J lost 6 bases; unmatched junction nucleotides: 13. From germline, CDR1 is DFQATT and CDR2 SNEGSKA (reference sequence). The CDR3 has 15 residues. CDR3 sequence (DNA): TGCAGTGCTCCGAGTTCTAGCGGAACAGGCAATGAGCAGTTCTTC. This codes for CSAPSSSGTGNEQFF.

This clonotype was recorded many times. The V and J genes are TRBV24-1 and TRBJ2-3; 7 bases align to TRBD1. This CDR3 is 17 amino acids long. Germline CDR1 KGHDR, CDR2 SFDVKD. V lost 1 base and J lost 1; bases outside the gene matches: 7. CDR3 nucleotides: TGTGCCACCAGTGATTTTCCCCCCGGGACAGGCACAGATACGCAGTATTTT. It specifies CATSDFPPGTGTDTQYF.

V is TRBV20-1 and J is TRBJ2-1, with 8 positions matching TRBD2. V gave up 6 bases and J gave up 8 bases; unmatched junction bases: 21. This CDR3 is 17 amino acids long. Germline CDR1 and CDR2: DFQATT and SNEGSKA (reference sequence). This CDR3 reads CSAEPLAGRAPRDEQFF. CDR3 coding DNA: TGCAGTGCGGAACCATTAGCGGGAAGGGCCCCTAGGGATGAGCAGTTCTTC.

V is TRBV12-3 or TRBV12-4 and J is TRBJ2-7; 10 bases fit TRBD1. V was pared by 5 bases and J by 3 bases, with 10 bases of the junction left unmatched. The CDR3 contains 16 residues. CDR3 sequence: CASSPRQGASVYEQYF. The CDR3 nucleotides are TGTGCCAGCAGTCCACGACAGGGGGCATCGGTCTACGAGCAGTACTTC.

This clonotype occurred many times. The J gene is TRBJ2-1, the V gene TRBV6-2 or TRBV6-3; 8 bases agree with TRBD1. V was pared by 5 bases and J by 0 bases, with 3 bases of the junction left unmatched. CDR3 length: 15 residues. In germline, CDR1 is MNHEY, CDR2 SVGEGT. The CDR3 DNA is TGTGCCAGCAGTCGTACAGGGGGCTCCTACAATGAGCAGTTCTTC. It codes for CASSRTGGSYNEQFF.

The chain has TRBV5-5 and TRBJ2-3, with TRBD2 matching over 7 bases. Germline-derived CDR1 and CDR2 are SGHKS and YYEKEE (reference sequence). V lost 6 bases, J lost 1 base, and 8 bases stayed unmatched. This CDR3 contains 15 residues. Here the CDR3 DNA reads TGTGCCAGCACCGCGGCGGGGGTACGCACAGATACGCAGTATTTT. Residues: CASTAAGVRTDTQYF.